The clone carrying this T cell receptor (beta chain) was observed many times. Its specificity is unknown. The hyperthyroidism patients had all been newly diagnosed, and their disease duration was under 2 months. Their ages ranged from 18 to 65 years. This entry belongs to a study of T cells in Graves' hyperthyroidism and ophthalmopathy. For the study at large: Peripheral blood draws took place at initial diagnosis, ahead of any treatment. Study-wide results and caveats: Separation of ophthalmopathy from stable hyperthyroidism was achieved by a 13 V-J model.

V was clipped by 4 bases and J by 0 bases, with 12 bases between them. This CDR3 comprises 15 residues. Germline V gives CDR1 LNHNV, CDR2 YYDKDF (reference sequence). Researchers took RNA transcripts and amplified the TCR beta CDR3 regions from them. The TCR CDR3 first-round RT-PCR relied on the HTBI primer set. TCRdb itself ran the multiplex PCR reads through MiXCR, one entry per CDR3 protein. Altogether roughly 740,000 distinct CDR3 sequences are present, 16% being singletons, with the ten largest covering over 7.5%. The V call is TRBV15, the J call TRBJ1-2, with D unresolved. The source material was blood. This TCR was sampled from a man aged 18-30 years with Graves' hyperthyroidism. CDR3 coding DNA: TGTGCCACCAGCATTGGTCCTGGAGCTAACTATGGCTACACCTTC. Translated, it gives CATSIGPGANYGYTF.